This TCR beta chain was recorded in a study of T-cell memory formation after mild COVID-19. Turning to the study itself: Each donor largely had its own TCR clusters. Whole-study results and caveats: There was a balanced CD4/CD8 profile in clones contracting day 15 to 85, and later expanders leaned CD4+.

The CDR3 runs 19 residues. Germline CDR1 and CDR2: LGHNA and YNFKEQ. V lost 0 bases and J lost 1; bases outside the gene matches: 13. With regard to this clonotype: Its antigen remains unknown.

From the 5' RACE reads, TCRdb called clonotypes with MiXCR, one entry per CDR3 protein. This sample has around 340,000 distinct CDR3 sequences, with under 25% found just once. The receptor was isolated from an adult woman who had mild COVID-19 (a few samples of this study predate the infection). Cell type and time point are not known. V usage is TRBV4-2 and J usage is TRBJ2-3; 7 bases line up with TRBD1. Material for sequencing was PBMCs or a T cell subset sorted from them (not recorded which). This CDR3 is CASSQDPLRQGPGTDTQYF. The CDR3 DNA follows: TGTGCCAGCAGCCAAGATCCCCTAAGACAGGGCCCCGGCACAGATACGCAGTATTTT.